This T cell receptor beta chain stems from a study of OX40 agonist ivuxolimab in advanced cancers. On the study more broadly: Age averaged 60 years (range about 20 to 79), and 80% to 90% were male.

Produced via immunoSEQ multiplex PCR; TCRdb's table is partial and in-frame only. The table has around 3,600 clones, about 80% seen once. A word on this clone: As yet, its antigen is unknown.

The length of the CDR3 is 15 residues. V lost 0 bases, J lost 13 bases, and 18 bases lay in between. The germline CDR1 and CDR2 sequences are MNHEY and SVGAGI. Study outcomes and limitations: Several nonresponders also turned out to have low normalized T-cell clonal expansion. No determination was made of the antigen specificity of the expanded peripheral T cells.

The chain employs TRBV6-5 and TRBJ1-4; D perhaps matches TRBD1 (5 bases). Sample: CD4+ or CD8+ T cells sorted from blood, taken in a trial of the OX40 agonist ivuxolimab. The TCR sequence derives from an adult with an advanced solid tumor such as melanoma, head and neck, liver or kidney cancer. CDR3 bases: TGTGCCAGCAGTTACTCAGGCCCCGAGGGGCCTCGACTGTTTTTT. It translates to CASSYSGPEGPRLFF.